This is a list of T cell receptor beta chains from one sample in a study of CD8 T cells in ankylosing spondylitis. TCRdb processed the 5' RACE reads anew with MiXCR; each CDR3 protein has one entry. Counted here are around 280,000 distinct CDR3 sequences, 20% occurring once; the ten biggest clones make up 7.8%. The sequenced material came from blood, either unsorted or a sorted T cell fraction (not recorded which). The receptor set was obtained from a male donor with ankylosing spondylitis or in good health (not recorded which). Each CDR3 is given without its conserved first and last residue. The D gene is left open where the match is weak.

d_call: TRBD1; v_call: TRBV10-3; cdr3_aa: AIKGGQGAENEQF
d_call: TRBD1; v_call: TRBV12-3/TRBV12-4; cdr3_aa: ASSPRQGYYNEQF
d_call: NA; v_call: TRBV5-6; cdr3_aa: ASSLAKNAQF
d_call: NA; v_call: TRBV9; cdr3_aa: ASSVAQTDLYGYT
d_call: NA; v_call: TRBV5-1; cdr3_aa: ASTLPGGNGYGYT
d_call: TRBD2; v_call: TRBV5-1; cdr3_aa: ASSLGLAVNTGELF
d_call: NA; v_call: TRBV11-2; cdr3_aa: ASSLRWTGREETQY
d_call: NA; v_call: TRBV12-3/TRBV12-4; cdr3_aa: ASSLGGGANYGYT
d_call: NA; v_call: TRBV5-8; cdr3_aa: ASSAHEGRTDTQY
d_call: NA; v_call: TRBV3-1; cdr3_aa: ASSQDPQGGVQY
d_call: TRBD1; v_call: TRBV2; cdr3_aa: TSLIGRGDQPQH
d_call: TRBD1; v_call: TRBV20-1; cdr3_aa: SARVFGQGASDTQY
d_call: NA; v_call: TRBV7-8; cdr3_aa: ASSLAFDEQF
d_call: NA; v_call: TRBV15; cdr3_aa: ATSRIGTSTDTQY